The next 21 T cell receptor beta chains were all read from a single sample in a study of metastatic and nonmetastatic thyroid tumors. TCRdb re-clonotyped the PCR reads through MiXCR. Among approximately 35,000 clones listed, about 21% were seen once. Thyroid surgery took place with no prior treatment in any patient. The sample taken for sequencing was tumor tissue. Source of these receptors: a male donor with papillary thyroid cancer or a benign thyroid nodule (not recorded which). Some clones in this sample may be carry-over from other donors' samples.

Turning to this clone: A clone one base away is much larger, so this may be a read error. Additional DNA sequences in this sample encode the identical CDR3. The J gene is TRBJ2-3, the V gene TRBV5-4; D perhaps matches TRBD1 (6 bases). The germline gives CDR1 SGHNT, CDR2 YYREEE (reference sequence). This CDR3 spans 14 amino acids. The CDR3 sequence is CASSPGQPTDTQYF. The CDR3 nucleotides read TGTGCCAGCAGCCCAGGACAGCCCACAGATACACAGTATTTT.

This clone is judged medium-sized. This chain uses TRBV20-1 with TRBJ2-7; D gene unclear. The CDR3 loop spans 16 amino acids. The V gene's germline CDR1 is DFQATT and CDR2 SNEGSKA (reference sequence). V was pared by 2 bases and J by 0 bases, with 17 bases between. CDR3 sequence: CSARSIWTDDSYEQYF. The CDR3 region has the DNA TGCAGTGCTAGAAGTATATGGACGGATGACTCCTACGAGCAGTACTTC.

This clone is labeled medium-sized. This rearrangement joins TRBV28 to TRBJ2-7, with D tentatively TRBD2 (6 bases). The germline V gene encodes CDR1 MDHEN and CDR2 SYDVKM. Trimming removed 2 bases at V and 2 bases at J, with 13 bases between. This CDR3 region has 15 residues. This CDR3 reads CASSLNEGLTYEQYF. DNA of the CDR3: TGTGCCAGCAGTTTAAACGAGGGACTTACCTACGAGCAGTACTTC. Drawing the rest from reference TRBV28 and TRBJ2-7, the complete variable domain is DVKVTQSSRYLVKRTGEKVFLECVQDMDHENMFWYRQDPGLGLRLIYFSYDVKMKEKGDIPEGYSVSREKKERFSLILESASTNQTSMYLCASSLNEGLTYEQYFGPGTRLTVT.

The chain carries TRBV3-1 and TRBJ2-3, with D perhaps TRBD1 or TRBD2 (6 bases each). CDR3 length: 19 amino acids. Germline loops: CDR1 LGHDT, CDR2 YNNKEL (reference sequence). The V end was cut by 0 bases, the J end by 2 bases, with 21 bases between. CDR3 DNA sequence: TGTGCCAGCAGCCAAGACCCGTTGCCCGGGGGCGACAACACAGATACGCAGTATTTT. Residues: CASSQDPLPGGDNTDTQYF.

Comment on this clone: Within the sample, other DNA sequences also encode this same CDR3. The chain carries TRBV6-1 and TRBJ2-7; 10 bases fit TRBD2. Germline CDR1 is MNHNS and CDR2 is SASEGT. The ends lost 3 bases at V and 6 bases at J; junction bases unmatched: 5. The CDR3 has 14 amino acids. As DNA, the CDR3 is TGTGCCAGCAGTGAGGGACTAGCGCAGGTCGAGCAGTACTTC. Its translation is CASSEGLAQVEQYF.

This clone has just a few counts. J is TRBJ2-3 and V is TRBV28, with D possibly TRBD2 on 6 matching bases. The length of the CDR3 is 16 residues. The germline V and J ends were trimmed by 5 bases and 3 bases, with 18 bases remaining between them. Germline-derived CDR1 and CDR2 are MDHEN and SYDVKM. As DNA, the CDR3 is TGTGCCAGCAGTCTCGTGCGGGGACTTCAAACAGATACGCAGTATTTT. This translates into CASSLVRGLQTDTQYF.

There are many counts of this clone. The V gene is TRBV20-1, the J gene TRBJ2-1, with TRBD2 identical over 10 bases. Per the germline V gene, CDR1 is DFQATT and CDR2 is SNEGSKA (reference sequence). With V trimmed by 0 bases and J by 6 bases, 17 bases remained unmatched. This CDR3 contains 19 residues. CDR3 sequence (DNA): TGCAGTGCTAGAGATCTGGGCGCAGGATTTCGACTAGCGGGCAATGAGCAGTTCTTC. Translation: CSARDLGAGFRLAGNEQFF.

This clone is judged medium-sized. The chain couples TRBV9 to TRBJ2-7, with unresolved D. The CDR3 totals 12 residues. Germline lookup yields CDR1 SGDLS and CDR2 YYNGEE. Trimming removed 0 bases at V and 6 bases at J, with 7 bases between. The CDR3 is CASSVAFGEQYF. For the CDR3, the DNA is TGTGCCAGCAGCGTAGCTTTCGGCGAGCAGTACTTC.

This clone appeared many times. Other DNA sequences within the sample encode an identical CDR3. The chain combines TRBV12-3 or TRBV12-4 with TRBJ1-2, with TRBD1 matching over 7 bases. This CDR3 is 13 amino acids long. After removal of 5 bases from V and 8 bases from J, the junction contained 8 bases not matched to a gene. CDR3 in amino acids: CASSRDSLSGYTF. The CDR3 nucleotides are TGTGCCAGCAGTAGGGACAGTCTCTCCGGCTACACCTTC.

This clone appeared many times. CDR3 amino acids: CAILGEIYGYTF. The DNA of the CDR3 is TGTGCCATCCTCGGGGAAATCTATGGCTACACCTTC. The rearrangement joins TRBV28 to TRBJ1-2; no reliable D call. Germline CDR1 is MDHEN and CDR2 is SYDVKM. With 10 bases removed from V and 4 bases from J, the gap between germline ends came to 13 bases. The length of the CDR3 is 12 residues.

This clone has a single count. The chain joins TRBV20-1 to TRBJ2-7, with D maybe TRBD2 (6 bases). Germline CDR1 reads DFQATT; CDR2 reads SNEGSKA (reference sequence). With 3 bases removed from V and 2 bases from J, the gap between germline ends came to 14 bases. The CDR3 extends over 14 amino acids. The CDR3 bases are TGCAGTGCTAGGGGACTGGGTGTCGCCTACGAGCAGTACTTC. Translating it yields CSARGLGVAYEQYF.

This clone was observed many times. The V gene is TRBV6-5, the J gene TRBJ2-2, with D perhaps TRBD2 (7 bases). The V end lost 4 bases, the J end lost 5 bases, and 14 bases lay between the germline ends. CDR3 length: 15 amino acids. Germline assignment: CDR1 MNHEY and CDR2 SVGAGI. CDR3 bases: TGTGCCAGCAGTTCTAGAGGGGGAGGGACCGGGGAGCTGTTTTTT. Protein: CASSSRGGGTGELFF.

Worth noting for this clone: One end of the junction varies from germline; a read error may be responsible. This sequence joins TRBV27 and TRBJ2-7; no clear D gene. CDR3 length: 15 residues. Germline lookup yields CDR1 MNHEY and CDR2 SMNVEV (reference sequence). CDR3 residues: CASKPPTGWSSEQYF. The CDR3 DNA follows: TGTGCCAGCAAACCCCCTACTGGATGGTCCTCCGAGCAGTACTTC.

Ten or more counts support this clone. The J gene is TRBJ2-5, the V gene TRBV12-3 or TRBV12-4; 9 bases agree with TRBD1. The CDR3 spans 14 residues. The V segment lost 6 bases and the J segment 5 bases; nucleotides outside the gene matches: 7. The CDR3 here is CASSPVTGGETQYF. DNA of the CDR3: TGTGCCAGCAGCCCCGTGACAGGGGGGGAGACCCAGTACTTC.

CDR3 sequence: CASSSRDFLTDTQYF. CDR3 coding DNA: TGCGCCAGCAGCAGTCGGGACTTCCTCACAGATACGCAGTATTTT. The chain links TRBV4-1 to TRBJ2-3; D may be TRBD2 (6 bases). CDR3 length: 15 amino acids. CDR1 is MGHRA and CDR2 is YSYEKL in the germline V gene. Between the trimmed V and J ends, which lost 5 bases and 2 bases, there was a span of 14 bases.

The CDR3 loop reads CASSGTNNNEQFF. CDR3 bases: TGTGCCAGTAGTGGGACGAACAACAATGAGCAGTTCTTC. The chain joins TRBV19 to TRBJ2-1; the D call may be TRBD1 or TRBD2 (5 bases each). The CDR3 runs to 13 residues. The V end was cut by 5 bases, the J end by 5 bases, with 10 bases between. Germline CDR1 is LNHDA and CDR2 is SQIVND (reference sequence).

By sample fraction, this clone is medium-sized (0.01 to 0.1%). The rearrangement uses TRBV6-5 and TRBJ2-7, with 8 bases identical to TRBD2. The CDR3 is made up of 15 amino acids. CDR1 and CDR2 (germline): MNHEY, SVGAGI. Unmatched junction bases numbered 6, after V lost 2 bases and J lost 3 bases. CDR3 in DNA: TGTGCCAGCAGTTACGACGGGACTAGAAGCTACGAGCAGTACTTC. Protein sequence: CASSYDGTRSYEQYF.

This clone came up many times. The chain joins TRBV19 to TRBJ2-7; D is tentatively TRBD1 or TRBD2 (6 bases each). The CDR3 totals 18 residues. V lost 5 bases and J 4 bases, leaving 27 bases between the germline ends. Germline V CDR1 and CDR2: LNHDA, SQIVND (reference sequence). The chain's CDR3 is CASSGRTVGGQLNYEQYF. CDR3 coding DNA: TGTGCCAGTAGTGGACGAACCGTCGGGGGCCAACTAAATTACGAGCAGTACTTC.

The chain combines TRBV13 with TRBJ1-1; D might be TRBD1 (5 bases). Trimming took 5 bases from V and 3 from J, leaving 28 bases between them. CDR3 length: 19 residues. Germline CDR1 is PRHDT and CDR2 is FYEKMQ (reference sequence). The CDR3 DNA follows: TGTGCCAGCAGCCACCCCGATTCTAGACATAAGGGGCGCGACACTGAAGCTTTCTTT. Protein product: CASSHPDSRHKGRDTEAFF.

The chain joins TRBV7-2 to TRBJ1-1, with D uncertain. The ends were cut back, 3 bases at V and 1 base at J, with 9 bases in the middle. This CDR3 contains 14 residues. Germline lookup yields CDR1 SGHTA and CDR2 FQGNSA. The CDR3 sequence: CASSFQVRNTEAFF. The CDR3 DNA sequence: TGTGCCAGCAGCTTTCAGGTTAGGAACACTGAAGCTTTCTTT.

This clone was recorded many times. The genes are TRBV7-6 and TRBJ2-1; D is uncertain. The CDR3 is made up of 14 amino acids. The V and J ends lost 3 bases and 0 bases respectively, with 6 bases between them. Germline CDR1 reads SGHVS; CDR2 reads FNYEAQ. Written as DNA, the CDR3 is TGTGCCAGCAGCTTCGGACCCTCCTACAATGAGCAGTTCTTC. Encoded protein: CASSFGPSYNEQFF. Together with reference TRBV7-6 and TRBJ2-1, the CDR3 gives the full variable domain: GAGVSQSPRYKVTKRGQDVALRCDPISGHVSLYWYRQALGQGPEFLTYFNYEAQQDKSGLPNDRFSAERPEGSISTLTIQRTEQRDSAMYRCASSFGPSYNEQFFGPGTRLTVL.